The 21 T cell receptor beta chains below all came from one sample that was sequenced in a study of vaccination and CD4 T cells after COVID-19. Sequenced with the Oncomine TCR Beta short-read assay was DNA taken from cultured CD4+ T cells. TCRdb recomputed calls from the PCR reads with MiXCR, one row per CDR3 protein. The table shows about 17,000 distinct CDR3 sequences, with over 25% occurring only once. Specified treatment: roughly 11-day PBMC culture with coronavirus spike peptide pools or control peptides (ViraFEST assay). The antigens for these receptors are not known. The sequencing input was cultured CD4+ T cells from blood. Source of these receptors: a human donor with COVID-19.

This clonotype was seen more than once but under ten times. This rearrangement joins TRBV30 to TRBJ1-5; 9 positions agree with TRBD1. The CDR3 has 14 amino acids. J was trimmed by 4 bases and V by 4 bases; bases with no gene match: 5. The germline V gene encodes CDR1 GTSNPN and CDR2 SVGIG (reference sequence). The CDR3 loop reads CAWNVGQGNQPQHF. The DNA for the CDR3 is TGTGCCTGGAACGTGGGACAGGGTAATCAGCCCCAGCATTTT.

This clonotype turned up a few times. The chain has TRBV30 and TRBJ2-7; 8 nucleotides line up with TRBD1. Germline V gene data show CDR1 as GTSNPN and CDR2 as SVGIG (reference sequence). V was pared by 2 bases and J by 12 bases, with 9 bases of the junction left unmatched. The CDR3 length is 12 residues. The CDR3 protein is CAWSSGTGHLYF. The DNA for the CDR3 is TGTGCCTGGAGTTCCGGGACAGGCCACCTGTACTTC.

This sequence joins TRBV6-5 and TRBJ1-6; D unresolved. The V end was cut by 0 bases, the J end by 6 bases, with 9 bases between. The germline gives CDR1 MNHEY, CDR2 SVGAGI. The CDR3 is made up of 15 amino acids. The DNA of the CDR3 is TGTGCCAGCAGTTACTCGAGGGTCGGTAATTCACCCCTCCACTTT. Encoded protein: CASSYSRVGNSPLHF.

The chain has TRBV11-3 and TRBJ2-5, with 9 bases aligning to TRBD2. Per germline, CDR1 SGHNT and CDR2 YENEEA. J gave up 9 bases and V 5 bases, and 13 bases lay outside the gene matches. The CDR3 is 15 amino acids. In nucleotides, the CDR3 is TGTGCCAGCAGCGGAAGCGGGGGGAGTCGAGGGGCCCAGTACTTC. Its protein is CASSGSGGSRGAQYF.

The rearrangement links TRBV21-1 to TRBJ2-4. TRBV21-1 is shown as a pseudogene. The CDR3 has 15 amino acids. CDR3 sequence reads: CASSKRKHSKNIQYF. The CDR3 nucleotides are TGTGCCAGCAGCAAACGGAAGCACAGTAAAAACATTCAGTACTTC.

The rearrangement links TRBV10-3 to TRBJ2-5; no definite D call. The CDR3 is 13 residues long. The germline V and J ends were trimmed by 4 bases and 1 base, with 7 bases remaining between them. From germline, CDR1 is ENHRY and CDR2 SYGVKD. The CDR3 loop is CAISVVGQETQYF. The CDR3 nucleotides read TGTGCCATCAGTGTTGTCGGCCAAGAGACCCAGTACTTC.

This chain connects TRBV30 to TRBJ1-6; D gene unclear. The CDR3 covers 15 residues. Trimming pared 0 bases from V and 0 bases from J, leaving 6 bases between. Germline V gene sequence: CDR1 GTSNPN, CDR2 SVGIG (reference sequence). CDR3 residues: CAWSVPGSYNSPLHF. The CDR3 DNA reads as TGTGCCTGGAGTGTACCGGGCTCCTATAATTCACCCCTCCACTTT.

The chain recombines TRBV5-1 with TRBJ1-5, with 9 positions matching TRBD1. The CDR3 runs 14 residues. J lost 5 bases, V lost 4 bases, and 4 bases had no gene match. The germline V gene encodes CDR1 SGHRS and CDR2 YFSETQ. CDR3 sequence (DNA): TGCGCCAGCAGCCGGACAGGGGCCGATCAGCCCCAGCATTTT. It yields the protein CASSRTGADQPQHF.

The CDR3 sequence is CASSFTWVREQYF. CDR3 nucleotides: TGTGCCAGCAGCTTCACATGGGTCCGTGAGCAGTACTTC. This rearrangement joins TRBV7-2 to TRBJ2-7; D is undetermined. Trimming left V 3 bases short and J 7 bases short, with 13 bases between. Germline V CDR1 and CDR2: SGHTA, FQGNSA. The CDR3 length is 13 residues.

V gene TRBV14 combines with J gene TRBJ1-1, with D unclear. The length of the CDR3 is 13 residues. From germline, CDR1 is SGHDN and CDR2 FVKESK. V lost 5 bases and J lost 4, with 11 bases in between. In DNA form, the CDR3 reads TGTGCCAGCAGCAAATACGGTGGCACTGAAGCTTTCTTT. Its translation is CASSKYGGTEAFF.

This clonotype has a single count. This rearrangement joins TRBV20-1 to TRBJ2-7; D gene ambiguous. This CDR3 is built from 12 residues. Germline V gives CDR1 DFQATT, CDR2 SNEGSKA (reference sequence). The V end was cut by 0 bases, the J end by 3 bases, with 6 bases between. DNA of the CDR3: TGCAGTGCTAGAGATATCGGCTACGAGCAGTACTTC. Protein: CSARDIGYEQYF.

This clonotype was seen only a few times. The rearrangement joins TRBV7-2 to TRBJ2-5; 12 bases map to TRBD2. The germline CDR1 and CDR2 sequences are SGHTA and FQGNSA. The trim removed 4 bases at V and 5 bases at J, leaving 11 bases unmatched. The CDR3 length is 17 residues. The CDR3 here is CASSSYVTSGGFETQYF. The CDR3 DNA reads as TGTGCCAGCAGCTCCTATGTGACTAGCGGGGGTTTCGAGACCCAGTACTTC. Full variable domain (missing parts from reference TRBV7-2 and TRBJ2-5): GAGVSQSPSNKVTEKGKDVELRCDPISGHTALYWYRQSLGQGLEFLIYFQGNSAPDKSGLPSDRFSAERTGGSVSTLTIQRTQQEDSAVYLCASSSYVTSGGFETQYFGPGTRLLVL.

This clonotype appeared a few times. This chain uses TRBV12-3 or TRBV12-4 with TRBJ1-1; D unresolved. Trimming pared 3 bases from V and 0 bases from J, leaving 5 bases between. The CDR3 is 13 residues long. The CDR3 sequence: CASSLRLNTEAFF. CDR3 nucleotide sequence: TGTGCCAGCAGTTTGAGGCTGAACACTGAAGCTTTCTTT.

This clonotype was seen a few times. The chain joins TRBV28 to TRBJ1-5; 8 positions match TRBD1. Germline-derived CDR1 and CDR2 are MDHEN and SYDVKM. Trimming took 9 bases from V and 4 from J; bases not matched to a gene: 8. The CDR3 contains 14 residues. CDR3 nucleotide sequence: TGTGCCAGTCTCTCAGGGGGCCGGAATCAGCCCCAGCATTTT. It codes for CASLSGGRNQPQHF.

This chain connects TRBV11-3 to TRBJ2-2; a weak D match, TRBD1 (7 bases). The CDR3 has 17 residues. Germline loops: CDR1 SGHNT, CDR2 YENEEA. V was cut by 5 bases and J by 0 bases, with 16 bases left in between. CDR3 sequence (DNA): TGTGCCAGCAGCGCGGGACAGAGAATTTCGAACACCGGGGAGCTGTTTTTT. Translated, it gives CASSAGQRISNTGELFF. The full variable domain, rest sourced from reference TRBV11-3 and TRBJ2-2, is EAGVVQSPRYKIIEKKQPVAFWCNPISGHNTLYWYLQNLGQGPELLIRYENEEAVDDSQLPKDRFSAERLKGVDSTLKIQPAELGDSAVYLCASSAGQRISNTGELFFGEGSRLTVL.

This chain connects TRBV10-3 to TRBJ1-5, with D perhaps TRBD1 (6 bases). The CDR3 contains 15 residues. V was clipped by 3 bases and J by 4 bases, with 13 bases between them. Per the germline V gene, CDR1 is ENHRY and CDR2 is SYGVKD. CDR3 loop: CAISDGGSFNQPQHF. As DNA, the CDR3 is TGTGCCATCAGTGATGGGGGCAGCTTTAATCAGCCCCAGCATTTT.

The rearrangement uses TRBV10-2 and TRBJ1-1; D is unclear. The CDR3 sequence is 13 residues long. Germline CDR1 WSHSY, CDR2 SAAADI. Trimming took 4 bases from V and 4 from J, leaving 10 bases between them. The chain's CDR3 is CASSVGEGTEAFF. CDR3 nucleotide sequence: TGCGCCAGCAGTGTCGGGGAGGGCACTGAAGCTTTCTTT.

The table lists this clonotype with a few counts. In DNA, the CDR3 is TGTGCCAGCAGTTACTCGAGCCAAAAAAATCAGCCCCAGCATTTT. Translation: CASSYSSQKNQPQHF. The chain links TRBV6-5 to TRBJ1-5; D not certain. CDR1 and CDR2 from the germline V gene are MNHEY and SVGAGI. CDR3 size: 15 residues. Trimming took off 0 bases at V and 4 bases at J, with 10 bases between the two ends.

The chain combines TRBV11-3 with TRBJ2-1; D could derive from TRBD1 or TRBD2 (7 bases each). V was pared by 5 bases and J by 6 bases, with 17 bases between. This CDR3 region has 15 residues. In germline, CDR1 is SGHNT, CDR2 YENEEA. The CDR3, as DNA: TGTGCCAGCAGCCAGGGGGGGGGAATTGGCAATGAGCAGTTCTTC. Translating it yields CASSQGGGIGNEQFF.

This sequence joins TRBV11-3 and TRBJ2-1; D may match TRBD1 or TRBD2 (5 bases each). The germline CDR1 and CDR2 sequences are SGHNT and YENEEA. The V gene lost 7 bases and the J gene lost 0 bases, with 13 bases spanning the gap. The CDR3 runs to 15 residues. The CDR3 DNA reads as TGTGCCAGCAACCGTCGGGACGGCTCCTACAATGAGCAGTTCTTC. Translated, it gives CASNRRDGSYNEQFF. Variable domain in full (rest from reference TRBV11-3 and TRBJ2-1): EAGVVQSPRYKIIEKKQPVAFWCNPISGHNTLYWYLQNLGQGPELLIRYENEEAVDDSQLPKDRFSAERLKGVDSTLKIQPAELGDSAVYLCASNRRDGSYNEQFFGPGTRLTVL.

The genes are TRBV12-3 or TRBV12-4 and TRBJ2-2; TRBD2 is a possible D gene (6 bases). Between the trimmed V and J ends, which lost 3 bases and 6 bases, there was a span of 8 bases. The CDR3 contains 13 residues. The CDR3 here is CASSFSGAGELFF. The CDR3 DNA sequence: TGTGCCAGCAGTTTTAGCGGAGCCGGGGAGCTGTTTTTT.